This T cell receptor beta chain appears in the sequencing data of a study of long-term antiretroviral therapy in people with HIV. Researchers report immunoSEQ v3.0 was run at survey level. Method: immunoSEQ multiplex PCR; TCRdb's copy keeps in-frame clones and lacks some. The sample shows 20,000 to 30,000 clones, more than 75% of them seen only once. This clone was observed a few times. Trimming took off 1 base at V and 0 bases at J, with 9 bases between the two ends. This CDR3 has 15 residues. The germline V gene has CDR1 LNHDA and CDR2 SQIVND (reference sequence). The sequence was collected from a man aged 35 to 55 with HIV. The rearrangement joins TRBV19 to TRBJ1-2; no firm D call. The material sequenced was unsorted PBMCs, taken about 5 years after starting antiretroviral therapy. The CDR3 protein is CASSIVRTTNYGYTF. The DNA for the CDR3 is TGTGCCAGTAGTATAGTTAGGACCACTAACTATGGCTACACCTTC.